This is a list of T cell receptor beta chains from one sample in a study of blood T cell repertoires in COVID-19. Assay: immunoSEQ multiplex PCR; the TCRdb copy retains only in-frame clones and omits some. The sample shows 110,000 to 150,000 clones, about 84% of them seen only once. Specimen: PBMCs or T cells enriched from blood (not recorded which). The receptors were gathered from a woman under 30 who had been exposed to COVID-19. CDR3s include the opening cysteine and the closing phenylalanine or tryptophan. A D gene is named only where the DNA matches it firmly. Clone size, where shown, is once, few, many, or a class for clones that have expanded.

d_call cdr3_length j_call clone_size v_call cdr3_aa cdr3_nt
NA 16 TRBJ2-3 NA TRBV5-1 CASSLDRPENTDTQYF TGCGCCAGCAGCTTGGATCGCCCAGAAAACACAGATACGCAGTATTTT
NA 14 TRBJ1-1 few TRBV27 CASSIDSLNTEAFF TGTGCCAGCAGTATAGACAGTCTGAACACTGAAGCTTTCTTT
TRBD2 14 TRBJ2-1 few TRBV24-1 CATSASGSYNEQFF TGTGCCACCAGTGCTAGCGGGAGTTACAATGAGCAGTTCTTC
TRBD1 16 TRBJ2-2 NA TRBV24-1 CATSDPGQGDYGELFF TGTGCCACCAGTGACCCGGGACAGGGGGATTACGGGGAGCTGTTTTTT
TRBD2 16 TRBJ2-1 NA TRBV9 CASSARLAGTYNEQFF TGTGCCAGCAGCGCGAGACTAGCGGGGACCTACAATGAGCAGTTCTTC
NA 15 TRBJ1-5 NA TRBV16 CASSQYLQGNQPQHF TGTGCCAGCAGCCAATATTTACAGGGCAATCAGCCCCAGCATTTT
NA 16 TRBJ1-3 once TRBV21-1 CASSKGEGALGNTIYF TGTGCCAGCAGCAAAGGTGAGGGGGCGCTCGGAAACACCATATATTTT
NA 15 TRBJ2-4 NA TRBV6-2/TRBV6-3 CASSPQGKSKNIQYF TGTGCCAGCAGTCCCCAGGGGAAGTCCAAAAACATTCAGTACTTC
TRBD2 15 TRBJ2-3 NA TRBV19 CASRDLAEVTDTQYF TGTGCCAGTAGAGACCTAGCGGAGGTCACAGATACGCAGTATTTT
TRBD2 16 TRBJ2-7 NA TRBV7-8 CASSSSGRVSTYEQYF TGTGCCAGCAGCTCGAGCGGGAGGGTTTCTACGTACGAGCAGTACTTC
TRBD1 14 TRBJ2-7 NA TRBV6-5 CASNPRQGDYEQYF TGTGCCAGCAATCCCAGACAGGGGGACTACGAGCAGTACTTC
TRBD2 12 TRBJ2-7 few TRBV11-3 CASSLRGDEQYF TGTGCCAGCAGCTTACGGGGGGACGAGCAGTACTTC
NA 14 TRBJ2-2 NA TRBV3-1/TRBV3-2 CASSQDTLTGELFF TGTGCCAGCAGCCAAGATACTCTAACCGGGGAGCTGTTTTTT
NA 11 TRBJ2-3 NA TRBV5-1 CASGITDTQYF TGCGCCAGCGGCATCACAGATACGCAGTATTTT
NA 15 TRBJ2-3 few TRBV4-1 CASRQRDWSTDTQYF TGCGCCAGCAGGCAAAGGGACTGGAGCACAGATACGCAGTATTTT
TRBD1 16 TRBJ1-6 few TRBV28 CASTSSGQDHLGPLHF TGTGCCAGCACCTCTTCGGGACAGGATCACTTGGGGCCCCTCCACTTT
NA 14 TRBJ1-2 medium-sized TRBV3-1/TRBV3-2 CASSQGTANYGYTF TGTGCCAGCAGCCAAGGGACAGCTAACTATGGCTACACCTTC
TRBD1 15 TRBJ1-4 NA TRBV11-2 CASSLSWTGNEKLFF TGTGCCAGCAGCTTATCCTGGACAGGAAATGAAAAACTGTTTTTT
TRBD2 14 TRBJ2-7 NA TRBV30 CAWSHTSGRREQYF TGTGCCTGGAGCCACACTAGCGGGAGACGCGAGCAGTACTTC
NA 12 TRBJ2-7 NA TRBV27 CASSVQGYRQYF TGTGCCAGCAGCGTACAGGGCTACAGGCAGTACTTC
TRBD1 13 TRBJ1-1 NA TRBV5-1 CASSPGQGFEAFF TGCGCCAGCAGCCCGGGACAGGGATTCGAAGCTTTCTTT
NA 13 TRBJ2-7 NA TRBV7-7 CASSLEAGGEQYF TGTGCCAGCAGCTTAGAGGCAGGGGGGGAGCAGTACTTC
TRBD2 18 TRBJ2-3 NA TRBV4-1 CASSQWVGLAGGTDTQYF TGCGCCAGCAGCCAATGGGTTGGACTAGCGGGAGGAACAGATACGCAGTATTTT
NA 14 TRBJ2-5 NA TRBV6-2/TRBV6-3 CASSYGLAQETQYF TGTGCCAGCAGTTACGGTCTAGCTCAAGAGACCCAGTACTTC
NA 12 TRBJ1-1 NA TRBV7-2 CASSPIGVEAFF TGTGCCAGCAGCCCGATAGGGGTTGAAGCTTTCTTT
TRBD1 13 TRBJ2-7 NA TRBV27 CASSSRGPYEQYF TGTGCCAGCAGTTCAAGGGGGCCCTACGAGCAGTACTTC
TRBD1 12 TRBJ1-3 NA TRBV30 CAWTGGSDTIYF TGTGCCTGGACAGGGGGGTCGGACACCATATATTTT
TRBD2 14 TRBJ2-1 NA TRBV9 CASGLAGVYNEQFF TGTGCCAGCGGACTAGCGGGAGTGTACAATGAGCAGTTCTTC